This T cell receptor beta chain was obtained from a study of CD8+ T cells in alopecia areata. Study overall: Those treated were given oral tofacitinib at 5 to 10 mg twice daily. By percentage of affected scalp area, the severity of treated patients was scored. Study-wide results and limits: Under tofacitinib, numerous expanded lesional clonotypes remained detectable in scalp and blood.

Treatment indicated: oral pan-JAK inhibitor, 5-10 mg twice daily. Patients with alopecia areata provided lesional scalp punch biopsies as well as peripheral blood. cDNA serving as the sequencing template came from extracted, reverse transcribed RNA. This table comes from immunoSEQ multiplex PCR, and its TCRdb copy is limited to in-frame clones, with some not included. The top ten clones hold around 2.5% of a sample with more than 200,000 clones, approximately 47% of them seen once. CDR1 and CDR2 (germline): SGHRS, YFSETQ. V was trimmed by 1 base and J by 6 bases, leaving 20 bases between them. CDR3 length equals 16 residues. This clone has a handful of counts. The antigen is unknown.

This chain uses TRBV5-1 with TRBJ2-7; a possible D gene is TRBD2 (6 bases). The source material was CD4+ T cells sorted from blood, sampled at approximately week 36, from a patient treated with tofacitinib. This TCR was recovered from a human donor with alopecia areata. The CDR3 DNA follows: TGCGCCAGCAGCTTGACTGTGTCTAGCGCTATGGGCGAGCAGTACTTC. Its translation is CASSLTVSSAMGEQYF. The whole variable domain, remainder taken from reference TRBV5-1 and TRBJ2-7, is KAGVTQTPRYLIKTRGQQVTLSCSPISGHRSVSWYQQTPGQGLQFLFEYFSETQRNKGNFPGRFSGRQFSNSRSEMNVSTLELGDSALYLCASSLTVSSAMGEQYFGPGTRLTVT.